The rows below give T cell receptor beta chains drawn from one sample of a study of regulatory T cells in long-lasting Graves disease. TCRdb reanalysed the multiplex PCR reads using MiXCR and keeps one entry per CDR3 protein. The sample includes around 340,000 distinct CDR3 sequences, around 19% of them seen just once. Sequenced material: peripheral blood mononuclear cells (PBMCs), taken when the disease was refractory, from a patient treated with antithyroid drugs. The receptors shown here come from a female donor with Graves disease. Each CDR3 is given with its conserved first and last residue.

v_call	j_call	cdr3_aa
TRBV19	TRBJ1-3	CASSTTGSSGNTIYF
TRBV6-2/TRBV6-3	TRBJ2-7	CASSYHRGIYEQYF
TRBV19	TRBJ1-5	CASSTTLDRVFQPQHF
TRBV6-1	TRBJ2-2	CASSSAGFLSNTGELFF
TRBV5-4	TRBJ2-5	CASSLDPSRQETQYF
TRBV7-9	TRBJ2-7	CASSPTPYEQYF
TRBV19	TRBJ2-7	CASKLQLAGADEQYF
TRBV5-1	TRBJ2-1	CASSLEGLDFNEQFF
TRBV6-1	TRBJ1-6	CASSENSPLHF
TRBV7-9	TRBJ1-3	CASSFLTWTESSGNTIYF
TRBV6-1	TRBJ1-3	CASSEAYGSSGNTIYF
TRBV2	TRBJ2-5	CASRLTMEVLETQYF
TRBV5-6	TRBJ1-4	CASSPGDRGNEKLFF
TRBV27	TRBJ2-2	CASSTTGLGANTGELFF
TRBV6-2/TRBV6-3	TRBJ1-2	CASSYSRGTVANYGYTF
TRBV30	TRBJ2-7	CAWSWLWLDYYEQYF
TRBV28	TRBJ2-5	CASTLAGQETQYF
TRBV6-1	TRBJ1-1	CASRQQGSGNTEAFF
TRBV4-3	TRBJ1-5	CASSQESTGRGWQPQHF
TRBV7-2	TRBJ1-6	CASSLQFVNSPLHF
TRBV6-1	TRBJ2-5	CANSEAEMRELKTQYF
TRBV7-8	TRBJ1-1	CASSLSVYTEAFF
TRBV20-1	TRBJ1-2	CSATAGRNYGYTF
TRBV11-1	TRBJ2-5	CASSLGTQRIQETQYF
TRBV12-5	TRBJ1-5	CASAPGQGGQPQHF
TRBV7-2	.	CASRRGGGGASEQFF
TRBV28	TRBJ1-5	CASSEAQGSNQPQHF
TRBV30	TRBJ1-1	CAWSGAGLMNTEAFF
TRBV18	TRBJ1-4	CASSQSRGRNEKLFF